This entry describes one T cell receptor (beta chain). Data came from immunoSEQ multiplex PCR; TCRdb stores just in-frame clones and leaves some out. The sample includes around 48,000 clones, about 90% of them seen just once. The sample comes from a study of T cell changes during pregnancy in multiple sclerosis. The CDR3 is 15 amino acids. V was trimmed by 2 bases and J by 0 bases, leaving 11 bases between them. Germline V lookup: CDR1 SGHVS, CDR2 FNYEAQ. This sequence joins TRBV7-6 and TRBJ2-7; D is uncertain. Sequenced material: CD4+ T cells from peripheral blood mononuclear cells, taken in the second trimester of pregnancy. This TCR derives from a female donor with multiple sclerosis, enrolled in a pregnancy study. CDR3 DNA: TGTGCCAGCAGCTTATATGAGGATTTCTCCTACGAGCAGTACTTC. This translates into CASSLYEDFSYEQYF.